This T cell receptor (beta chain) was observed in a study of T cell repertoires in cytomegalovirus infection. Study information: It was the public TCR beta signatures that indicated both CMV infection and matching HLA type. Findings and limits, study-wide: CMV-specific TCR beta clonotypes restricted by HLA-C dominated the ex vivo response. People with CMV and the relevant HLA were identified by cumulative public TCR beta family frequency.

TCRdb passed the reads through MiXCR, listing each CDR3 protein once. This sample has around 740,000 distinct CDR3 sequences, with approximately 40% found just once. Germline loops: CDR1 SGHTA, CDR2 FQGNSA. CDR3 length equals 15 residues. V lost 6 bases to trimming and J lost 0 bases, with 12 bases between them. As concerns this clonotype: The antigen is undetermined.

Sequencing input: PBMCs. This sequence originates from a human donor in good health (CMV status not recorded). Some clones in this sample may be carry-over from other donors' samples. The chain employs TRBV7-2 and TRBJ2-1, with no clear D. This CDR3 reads CASSRRASSYNEQFF. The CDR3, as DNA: TGTGCCAGCAGTAGAAGGGCCAGCTCCTACAATGAGCAGTTCTTC. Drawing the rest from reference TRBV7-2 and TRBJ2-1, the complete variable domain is GAGVSQSPSNKVTEKGKDVELRCDPISGHTALYWYRQSLGQGLEFLIYFQGNSAPDKSGLPSDRFSAERTGGSVSTLTIQRTQQEDSAVYLCASSRRASSYNEQFFGPGTRLTVL.